This TCR beta chain was documented in a study of blood T cell repertoires in COVID-19. Those enrolled, adults aged roughly 18 to 95 years, came from about 24 US areas. Cohorts were determined from participant-reported clinical history. V dropped 4 bases and J dropped 5; count of bases not matched to a gene: 11. Germline-derived CDR1 and CDR2 are KGHSH and LQKENI. The CDR3 totals 17 residues. Original processing notes: Using reference gene primer amplification, nucleated cell counts were estimated. Profiled with immunoSEQ multiplex PCR; TCRdb holds only in-frame clones, not every one. V, J and clone size reflect that table, while D and trimming were determined from the DNA. The sample yields about 430,000 clones, roughly 90% seen once.

This TCR came from a woman aged 18-29 years who had been exposed to COVID-19. The rearrangement links TRBV18 to TRBJ2-2, with 9 bases aligning to TRBD1. Material for sequencing was PBMCs or T cells enriched from blood (not recorded which). The CDR3 here is CASSQNGQGLTTGELFF. Here the CDR3 DNA reads TGTGCCAGCTCACAAAATGGACAGGGGCTTACTACCGGGGAGCTGTTTTTT. Supplemented by reference TRBV18 and TRBJ2-2, the full variable domain reads NAGVMQNPRHLVRRRGQEARLRCSPMKGHSHVYWYRQLPEEGLKFMVYLQKENIIDESGMPKERFSAEFPKEGPSILRIQQVVRGDSAAYFCASSQNGQGLTTGELFFGEGSRLTVL.